The clone carrying this T cell receptor (beta chain) was found once. The data were obtained in a study of cytomegalovirus exposure and HLA in healthy donors. As for the study in general: Both the approximately 120 validation repertoires and the approximately 670 first-cohort repertoires used the same platform, as reported by a later analysis.

Using immunoSEQ multiplex PCR, the repertoire was profiled, and TCRdb retains in-frame clones only, with some absent. This table has about 130,000 clones, about 87% appearing once. The CDR3 has 13 amino acids. Germline loops: CDR1 LNHNV, CDR2 YYDKDF (reference sequence). Trimming left V 2 bases short and J 6 bases short, with 8 bases between. Donors came from a validation cohort of over a hundred subjects, distinct from the first 666-subject cohort. The J gene is TRBJ2-1, the V gene TRBV15; no reliable D call. Sequencing was done on a sample of PBMCs. The receptor comes from a young woman in good health and CMV-seropositive. The CDR3 is CATSRPELNEQFF. CDR3 nucleotide sequence: TGTGCCACCAGCAGACCCGAGCTCAATGAGCAGTTCTTC.